Here is one TCR beta chain with its context. The antigen remains unidentified. The sample comes from a study of PD-1 blockade in classical Hodgkin lymphoma. Study observations and caveats: The authors have not defined what causes the repertoire differences, possibly disease activity or prior therapy.

In every patient, relapse followed autologous stem cell transplantation, while exposure to brentuximab vedotin differed. Sequenced by immunoSEQ multiplex PCR; TCRdb stores in-frame clones only, minus some. The table lists about 36,000 clones, approximately 69% of them singletons. Trimming cost V 1 base and J 4 bases, with 7 bases left between them. Germline V gene data show CDR1 as KGHSH and CDR2 as LQKENI. This CDR3 has 13 residues. The source is a human donor with classical Hodgkin lymphoma. The genes are TRBV18 and TRBJ1-2, with D unresolved. The sequences come from peripheral blood mononuclear cells (PBMCs), collected before the second cycle of nivolumab. CDR3 loop: CASSPLQSYGYTF. CDR3 sequence (DNA): TGTGCCAGCTCACCACTTCAAAGCTATGGCTACACCTTC.